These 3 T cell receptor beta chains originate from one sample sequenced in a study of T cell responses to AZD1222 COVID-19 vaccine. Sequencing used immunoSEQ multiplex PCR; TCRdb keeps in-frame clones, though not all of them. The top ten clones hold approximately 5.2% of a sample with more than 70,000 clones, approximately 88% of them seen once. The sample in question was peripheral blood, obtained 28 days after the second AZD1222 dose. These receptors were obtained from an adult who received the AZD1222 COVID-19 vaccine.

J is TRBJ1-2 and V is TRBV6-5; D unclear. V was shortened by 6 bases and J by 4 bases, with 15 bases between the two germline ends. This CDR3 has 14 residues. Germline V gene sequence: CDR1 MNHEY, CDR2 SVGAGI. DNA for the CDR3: TGTGCCAGCAGCCCATTCGTAGGCCCCTATGGCTACACCTTC. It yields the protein CASSPFVGPYGYTF.

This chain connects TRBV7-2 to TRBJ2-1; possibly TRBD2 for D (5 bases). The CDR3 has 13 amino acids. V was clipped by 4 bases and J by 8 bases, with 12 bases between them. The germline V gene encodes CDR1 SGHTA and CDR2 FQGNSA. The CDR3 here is CASSSSLEDEQFF. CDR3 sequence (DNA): TGTGCCAGCAGCTCGTCATTGGAGGATGAGCAGTTCTTC. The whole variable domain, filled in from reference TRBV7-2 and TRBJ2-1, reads GAGVSQSPSNKVTEKGKDVELRCDPISGHTALYWYRQSLGQGLEFLIYFQGNSAPDKSGLPSDRFSAERTGGSVSTLTIQRTQQEDSAVYLCASSSSLEDEQFFGPGTRLTVL.

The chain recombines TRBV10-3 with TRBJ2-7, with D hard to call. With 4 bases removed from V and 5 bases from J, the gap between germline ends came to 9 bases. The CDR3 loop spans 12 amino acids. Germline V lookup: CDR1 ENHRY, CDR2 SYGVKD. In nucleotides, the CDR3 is TGTGCCATCAGTGGGGAAGCCCACGAGCAGTACTTC. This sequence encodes CAISGEAHEQYF.